This T cell receptor (beta chain) came from a study of T cells in Graves' hyperthyroidism and ophthalmopathy. The CDR3 spans 15 residues. Germline V gene data show CDR1 as SGHRS and CDR2 as YFSETQ. Exclusion of a patient resulted from uncontrolled infection, other autoimmune disease, pregnancy or lactation. RNA transcripts provided the source from which TCR beta CDR3 regions were amplified. First-round RT-PCR targeting the TCR CDR3 was performed with the HTBI primer set. TCRdb called the multiplex PCR reads again in MiXCR, with one record for every CDR3 protein. The sample has under 400,000 distinct CDR3 sequences; over 15% are singletons. As to this clonotype: At one of its ends the junction is not consistent with the germline gene, which may arise from a read error.

V usage is TRBV5-1 and J usage is TRBJ2-3, with a weak D call TRBD1 (6 bases). Sequenced: blood. The receptor's source is a man in his thirties or forties with Graves' hyperthyroidism. CDR3 loop: CAGRQDVASTDTQYF. The CDR3 DNA follows: TGCGCCGGCAGACAGGACGTGGCTAGCACAGATACGCAGTATTTT.